The 2 T cell receptor beta chains listed next were all sequenced from one sample in a study of blood T cell repertoires in COVID-19. This table comes from immunoSEQ multiplex PCR, and its TCRdb copy is limited to in-frame clones, with some not included. The repertoire holds roughly 290,000 clones, with approximately 91% as singletons. Sequenced: peripheral blood. All receptors derive from a woman aged 55-69 years with acute or convalescent COVID-19.

The rearrangement joins TRBV7-3 to TRBJ2-7, with D maybe TRBD2 (6 bases). The germline V gene has CDR1 SGHTA and CDR2 FQGTGA. This CDR3 has 15 residues. V lost 6 bases and J lost 4, with 19 bases in between. CDR3 sequence reads: CASSFTGGGWYEQYF. The CDR3 region has the DNA TGTGCCAGCAGTTTCACCGGGGGAGGCTGGTACGAGCAGTACTTC.

The V gene is TRBV28, the J gene TRBJ1-2; 7 bases are shared with TRBD1. V shed 6 bases and J 5 bases; nucleotides not matched to a gene: 12. The germline CDR1 and CDR2 sequences are MDHEN and SYDVKM. This CDR3 contains 15 residues. CDR3 protein: CASSKPLGTAYGYTF. The DNA of the CDR3 is TGTGCCAGCAGCAAACCCCTCGGGACAGCATATGGCTACACCTTC.